The rows below give T cell receptor beta chains drawn from one sample of a study of cytomegalovirus exposure and HLA in healthy donors. The data were produced by immunoSEQ multiplex PCR, yet TCRdb's version contains in-frame clones alone and is incomplete. The repertoire holds tens of thousands of clones, with roughly two thirds as singletons. The specimen was PBMCs. These receptors were obtained from a woman aged 45-65 years in good health and CMV-seropositive. CDR3s include the opening cysteine and the closing phenylalanine or tryptophan. The D gene is left open where the match is weak. Some rows have no size entry. The others give once, few or many, or a class for an expanded clone.

cdr3_nt: TGTGCCAGCAGCTATCGGACTAGCGGGGGCAAAGATACGCAGTATTTT
cdr3_aa: CASSYRTSGGKDTQYF
v_call: TRBV11-2
clone_size: -
j_call: TRBJ2-3
d_call: TRBD2

cdr3_nt: TGTGCCAGCAGCTACCCGGGACTAGCGGGGGAGCAGTACTTC
cdr3_aa: CASSYPGLAGEQYF
v_call: TRBV11-2
clone_size: few
j_call: TRBJ2-7
d_call: TRBD2

cdr3_nt: TGCGCCAGCAGGGACAGGGGAGGGCAGCCCCAGCATTTT
cdr3_aa: CASRDRGGQPQHF
v_call: TRBV10-2
clone_size: once
j_call: TRBJ1-5
d_call: TRBD1

cdr3_nt: TGTGCCAGTTCCGGGACTCACTATGGCTACACCTTC
cdr3_aa: CASSGTHYGYTF
v_call: TRBV9
clone_size: -
j_call: TRBJ1-2
d_call: -

cdr3_nt: TGTGCCAGCAGCGCCCGGACAGGGCTGAGCTCTGGGGCCAACGTCCTGACTTTC
cdr3_aa: CASSARTGLSSGANVLTF
v_call: TRBV11-1
clone_size: -
j_call: TRBJ2-6
d_call: TRBD1

cdr3_nt: TGCGCCAGCAGCTTGACCCATCCGGGCACAGATACGCAGTATTTT
cdr3_aa: CASSLTHPGTDTQYF
v_call: TRBV5-1
clone_size: few
j_call: TRBJ2-3
d_call: -

cdr3_nt: TGTGCCAGCGGAACCGGGACAGGGGGAGCTCAGCCCCAGCATTTT
cdr3_aa: CASGTGTGGAQPQHF
v_call: TRBV2
clone_size: -
j_call: TRBJ1-5
d_call: TRBD1

cdr3_nt: TGTGCCAGCAGCCCCCGACAGGGGGCTGGTGAGCAGTTCTTC
cdr3_aa: CASSPRQGAGEQFF
v_call: TRBV9
clone_size: few
j_call: TRBJ2-1
d_call: TRBD1

cdr3_nt: TGTGCCACCCAGACAGTCTTATATGGCTACACCTTC
cdr3_aa: CATQTVLYGYTF
v_call: TRBV6-5
clone_size: few
j_call: TRBJ1-2
d_call: -

cdr3_nt: TGTGCCAGTACCCGAAATGGGGGGTTTGAAGAAAAACTGTTTTTT
cdr3_aa: CASTRNGGFEEKLFF
v_call: TRBV19
clone_size: -
j_call: TRBJ1-4
d_call: -

cdr3_nt: TGCGCCAGCAGCGCCGGCCGGGAGACCTATGGCTACACCTTC
cdr3_aa: CASSAGRETYGYTF
v_call: TRBV5-1
clone_size: -
j_call: TRBJ1-2
d_call: -